This TCR beta chain was identified during a study of cytomegalovirus exposure and HLA in healthy donors (TCRdb year 2017). A note on the overall study: An earlier analysis of some 500 of the donors reported 250 to 300 Gb of sequence data and 117 million unique TCR beta sequences from approximately 180 million T cells. In a later analysis, previously published TCR beta repertoires from 600 to 850 donors were re-analyzed and high-resolution HLA genotyping was added so that TCR occurrence patterns could be studied. Donor age, sex, ethnicity and CMV serostatus were collected together with the repertoire data. Because of strong linkage in the cohort, roughly five DR-DQ haplotypes were treated as single units for association and clustering. In addition to the first cohort of 666 subjects, a separate validation cohort of approximately 130 different subjects was used. Among the approximately 430 genotyped donors, approximately 76% belonged to the genetic ancestry cluster associated with self-reported Caucasian donors. In an earlier analysis of over 550 of the donors, high-throughput TCR beta sequencing was used to judge whether each TCR beta V gene segment behaved as functional or pseudogenic. To predict cytomegalovirus infection status, the study combined high-throughput TCR immunosequencing, statistical association of individual TCRs with disease status, and machine learning. HLA typing included class I and class II loci at four-digit resolution. Rather than using new phenotypic data, the later analysis identified candidate immune exposures from TCR beta sequences and from how often those sequences occurred across donors. A later genetic analysis took genome-wide SNP genotypes for about three fifths of the roughly 700 donors and used that subset as a discovery cohort. Among approximately 370 genotyped donors of the cohort, an average of approximately 240,000 unique TCR beta nucleotide sequences was sequenced per donor, of which roughly 18% were non-productive. Every repertoire in the discovery cohort had been generated on one and the same sequencing platform. The T cell repertoires of 666 subjects were profiled by immunosequencing and related to cytomegalovirus serostatus. The study was designed to test whether signatures of past pathogen exposure could be identified by cataloging public T cell receptors. Typing coverage differed by locus: A, B, C, DRB1 and DQB1 were typed in about 620-640 donors, DQA1 in 522, DPA1 in 600 to 610, and DPB1 in 472. Roughly 300 gigabases of sequencing data and 70 million to 100 million unique TCR sequences were included in an early release covering about 620 HLA-typed donors.

The cohort comprised 550 to 700 healthy bone marrow donors. At the time of sampling, all cohort members were nominally healthy, though unrecorded immune exposures were likely present. The donor was CMV seropositive and was included in the group of approximately 310 seropositive cohort members. Every donor gave a peripheral blood sample, and the peripheral blood mononuclear cells from that sample were used for TCR beta sequencing. Genomic DNA was extracted from the blood cell samples with the Qiagen DNeasy Blood Extraction Kit. Library generation was performed with the immunoSEQ multiplex PCR assay. A mixture of 60 forward primers for TCR Vbeta segments and 13 reverse primers for TCR Jbeta segments was used in the multiplex PCR. The CDR3 region of rearranged TCR beta genes was amplified from genomic DNA with a multiplex PCR assay. On the Illumina HiSeq System, the amplified TCR beta libraries were sequenced as 87-base-pair reads. The authors' pipeline ran thus. Across the 500 to 750 repertoires, a later analysis counted 80 million or so unique TCR beta chains, 9.5 million to 12 million of which were shared by at least two donors. To remove PCR and sequencing errors, raw reads were error-corrected and collapsed into unique sequences using a nearest-neighbor algorithm that merged closely related sequences. To assign V, D and J gene segments, CDR3 sequences were aligned to IMGT reference sequences. For a sequence to be retained, at least a six-nucleotide match to both a V gene segment and a J gene segment was required. A rearrangement was called productive if the CDR3 had no stop codons and remained in frame with V and J, and every other rearrangement was called non-productive. CDR3 was defined according to IMGT convention as the region running from the second conserved V-encoded cysteine to the conserved J-encoded phenylalanine. The earlier analysis of about 610 of the donors excluded sequences that lacked an unambiguous match to a single V gene segment. In an earlier analysis of around 590 of the donors, a V segment was called functional when productive rearrangements were above 56.7%, and segregating when the standard deviation between donors exceeded 5%. A statistical classification framework was built for diagnosing cytomegalovirus status from the catalog of TCR beta chain sequences. In a later analysis, TCR nucleotide sequences were compared against IMGT/GENE-DB human TR gene sequences so that V and J genes could be assigned. Using the TCRdist pipeline, a later analysis assigned CDR3 sequences along with most-parsimonious VDJ recombination scenarios. In a later analysis, every TCR beta chain was defined by the combination of its CDR3 amino acid sequence and its V-gene family, and reads without a unique V-gene family were dropped. To address suspected cross-contamination and a sequencing artifact, a later analysis removed over 500 highly shared, low-generation-probability nucleotide sequences. In a later analysis, a clonal expansion index for each public chain was calculated from normalized within-repertoire ranks of inferred template counts. In a later analysis, generation probabilities were computed with a VDJ recombination model fitted to out-of-frame rearrangements, and the resulting probabilities were checked against IGoR. In a later analysis, hypergeometric tests were used to score TCR-TCR, TCR-HLA and TCR-CMV co-occurrence, with a repertoire-size bias correction applied to TCR pairs. False discovery rates were estimated in a later analysis by permuting HLA or CMV assignments 20 times. In a later analysis, co-occurring TCRs were grouped using DBSCAN, with TCRdist sequence similarity added in when clustering inside HLA-allele-positive subsets. Co-occurrence clustering excluded repertoires with fewer than 30,000 or more than 120,000 public chains, plus five with anomalous nucleotide sharing. TCRdb retrieved this table from immuneACCESS and kept in-frame rearrangements only. Not all clones are present; in checked studies, unresolved V genes account for under half, and no reason is known for the remainder. V, J and clone size reflect that table, while D and trimming were determined from the DNA. Across this sample there are some 120,000 clones, with roughly 88% seen only once. In total, the top ten clones hold 3% of the sample.

Turning to this clone: Its antigen remains unidentified. The record has no base qualities; no much larger clone is one base away.

Inclusive of the bounding cysteine and phenylalanine, the CDR3 is 15 residues long. Of all the DNA, just the CDR3 is kept, 45 bases in frame from base 1. In the germline V gene, CDR1 corresponds to MGHRA and CDR2 to YSYEKL. The V end loses 4 bases and the J end loses 8 bases, and a stretch of 15 bases separates them. Study-level results and caveats: A further reported finding was that TCR beta sequences accurately predicted the HLA-A and HLA-B alleles for most subjects in the first cohort. Some IMGT-functional V segments, including TRBV6-2 and TRBV6-3, could not be told apart with the 87-base-pair reads, so those segments were excluded. For the cohort, immune exposure information was limited to CMV serostatus. In vitro tests confirmed that a few of the cytomegalovirus-associated TCR beta chains recognize cytomegalovirus antigens. Correlated functional status among segregating V segments might reflect linkage disequilibrium, but an unknown experimental factor could not be ruled out. The classifier was reported to diagnose cytomegalovirus status with high specificity and sensitivity in both the original cohort and the validation cohort. In an earlier analysis of about 550 of the donors, most TCR beta V segments were observed in productive rearrangements about 87% or about 30% of the time, broadly matching IMGT annotations. Most TCR sequences were seen in very few donors, while some public TCRs were found in many individuals. The presence/absence analyses assumed that sequencing depth was roughly uniform across donors, and that assumption may not be true. According to the authors, the approach could potentially be generalized to other disease states and immunological phenotypes. A cluster of highly shared sequence variants was judged likely to be a technical artifact of the sequencing pipeline. Assigning TCR associations to individual alleles was difficult when HLA alleles, especially DR and DQ, strongly co-occurred. Several of the top co-occurrence clusters appeared to be linked to parvovirus B19, influenza, CMV and Epstein-Barr virus, according to a later analysis. Because some donors lacked HLA typing at each locus, the association tests relied only on the typed subset. A later genetic analysis associated a missense DCLRE1C variant with V-gene and J-gene trimming of TCR beta chains, and an independent cohort replicated the association. In a later analysis, some 18,000 TCR beta sequences were associated with specific HLA alleles at a false discovery rate of 0.05. In a later analysis, most CMV-associated TCR beta chains were found to appear HLA-restricted, with HLA associations seemingly driven largely by CMV exposure. A later analysis found that TCR association rates varied across HLA loci, with DRB1 alleles showing the most associated TCRs and HLA-C alleles the fewest. The study gave a list of 150 to 200 TCR beta chains associated with cytomegalovirus. A later analysis found that HLA-associated TCR beta chains were more clonally expanded and had lower generation probabilities than equally common non-associated chains. Because counts were too low, about 18 rarely observed V segments, including chromosome 9 orphons, were excluded from the earlier analysis of roughly 580 of the donors. Only TCR beta chains were sequenced in this cohort, and the absence of alpha or paired-chain data limited detectable features. A later genetic analysis reported fewer N-insertions in productive TCRs among donors in an Asian-associated ancestry cluster than the roughly 670-donor mean.

The V and J genes are TRBV4-1 and TRBJ1-6; the D region possibly corresponds to TRBD1 (5 bases align). The source of this sequence is a woman between 18 and 29 years old in good health and CMV-seropositive. Sequenced material: PBMCs. The CDR3 sequence is CASSPREGQDSPLHF. The DNA reads as follows: TGCGCCAGCAGCCCCCGGGAGGGGCAGGATTCACCCCTCCACTTT.